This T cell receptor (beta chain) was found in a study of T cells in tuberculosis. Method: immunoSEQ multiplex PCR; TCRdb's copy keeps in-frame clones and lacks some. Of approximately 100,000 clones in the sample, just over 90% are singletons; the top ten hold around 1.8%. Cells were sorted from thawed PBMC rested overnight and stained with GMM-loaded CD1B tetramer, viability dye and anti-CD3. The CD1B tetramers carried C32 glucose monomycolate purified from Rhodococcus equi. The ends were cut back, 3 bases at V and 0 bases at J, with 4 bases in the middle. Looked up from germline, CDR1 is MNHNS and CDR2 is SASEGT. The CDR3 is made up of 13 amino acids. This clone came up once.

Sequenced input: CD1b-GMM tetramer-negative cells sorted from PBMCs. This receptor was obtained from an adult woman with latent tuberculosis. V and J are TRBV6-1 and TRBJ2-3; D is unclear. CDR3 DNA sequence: TGTGCCAGCAGTGACTACAGCACAGATACGCAGTATTTT. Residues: CASSDYSTDTQYF.